One sample yielded the 18 T cell receptor beta chains listed below, sequenced in a study of technical replicates of blood from a handful of donors. TCRdb keeps only in-frame clones here, not all; method: immunoSEQ multiplex PCR. This sample carries about 80,000 clones, 90% to 95% of them seen once, and the ten largest clones take around 0.42%. Sequenced: T cells isolated from PBMCs. The source of these receptors is a human donor in good health.

This clone is a singleton in its sample. V is TRBV5-5 and J is TRBJ2-2; 8 positions match TRBD1. The V gene end was trimmed by 5 bases and the J gene end by 5 bases; junction bases not matched to a gene: 5. This CDR3 contains 14 residues. Germline lookup yields CDR1 SGHKS and CDR2 YYEKEE (reference sequence). CDR3 DNA: TGTGCCAGCAGACAGGGGGTCCGAACCGGGGAGCTGTTTTTT. This gives the protein CASRQGVRTGELFF.

This rearrangement joins TRBV7-8 to TRBJ2-7; unclear D gene. Germline-derived CDR1 and CDR2 are SGHVS and FQNEAQ. V was shortened by 5 bases and J by 5 bases, with 10 bases between the two germline ends. This CDR3 contains 12 residues. The CDR3 nucleotides are TGTGCCAGCAGCCTCAATCGGGACGAGCAGTACTTC. Its protein is CASSLNRDEQYF.

The CDR3 spells CASRDISGNTIYF. Here the CDR3 DNA reads TGCGCCAGCAGGGACATCTCTGGAAACACCATATATTTT. This chain uses TRBV5-1 with TRBJ1-3; a possible D gene is TRBD1 (5 bases). V lost 5 bases and J 0 bases, leaving 6 bases between the germline ends. Germline assignment: CDR1 SGHRS and CDR2 YFSETQ. The CDR3 is 13 amino acids.

V is TRBV27 and J is TRBJ1-2, with 8 bases aligning to TRBD1. Germline V gene lookup returns CDR1 MNHEY and CDR2 SMNVEV (reference sequence). V dropped 6 bases and J dropped 2; count of bases not matched to a gene: 17. The CDR3 has 18 residues. The CDR3 DNA reads as TGTGCCAGCAGGGGACAGGACGTGTGGGGAGTGATAAACTATGGCTACACCTTC. Protein sequence: CASRGQDVWGVINYGYTF.

The chain recombines TRBV6-5 with TRBJ2-7; 14 positions match TRBD2. This CDR3 has 16 residues. Per germline, CDR1 MNHEY and CDR2 SVGAGI. The ends lost 2 bases at V and 2 bases at J; junction bases unmatched: 2. CDR3 nucleotide sequence: TGTGCCAGCAGTTACGGACTAGCGGGAGGAACCTACGAGCAGTACTTC. The encoded protein is CASSYGLAGGTYEQYF.

The rearrangement uses TRBV5-1 and TRBJ2-1; D is possibly TRBD2 (5 bases). V was cut by 1 base and J by 6 bases, with 11 bases left in between. The length of the CDR3 is 14 residues. Germline CDR1 reads SGHRS; CDR2 reads YFSETQ. CDR3: CASSLRGGANEQFF. The CDR3 DNA sequence: TGCGCCAGCAGCTTGCGGGGTGGAGCCAATGAGCAGTTCTTC.

The genes are TRBV9 and TRBJ2-7; TRBD2 matches at 7 bases. This CDR3 contains 14 residues. The V and J ends lost 2 bases and 0 bases, in that order; junction bases with no gene match: 2. Germline V CDR1 and CDR2: SGDLS, YYNGEE. CDR3 in amino acids: CASSVLADSYEQYF. In DNA, the CDR3 is TGTGCCAGCAGCGTCCTAGCGGACTCCTACGAGCAGTACTTC.

This rearrangement joins TRBV4-1 to TRBJ2-7, with TRBD2 as a possible D gene (6 bases). Trimming left V 2 bases short and J 0 bases short, with 11 bases between. The CDR3 is 15 residues long. The germline V gene has CDR1 MGHRA and CDR2 YSYEKL. The DNA for the CDR3 is TGCGCCAGCAGCCAATCCCTAGCGCCCTCCTACGAGCAGTACTTC. It translates to CASSQSLAPSYEQYF.

The rearrangement uses TRBV12-5 and TRBJ2-7; D possibly corresponds to TRBD1 (6 bases). This CDR3 has 17 amino acids. Germline V gene lookup returns CDR1 LGHNT and CDR2 FRNRAP. The V end lost 0 bases, the J end lost 2 bases, and 17 bases lay between the germline ends. CDR3 sequence reads: CASGLVSVEQGPYEQYF. The CDR3 DNA is TGTGCTAGTGGTTTGGTTTCGGTGGAACAGGGTCCCTACGAGCAGTACTTC.

This chain joins TRBV28 and TRBJ2-3; 12 positions agree with TRBD2. Germline V gene data show CDR1 as MDHEN and CDR2 as SYDVKM. The J segment lost 3 bases and the V segment lost 6 bases, leaving 4 bases of the junction unmatched. CDR3 length: 15 amino acids. The CDR3 loop is CASSFGTSGTDTQYF. DNA for the CDR3: TGTGCCAGCAGCTTCGGGACTAGCGGGACAGATACGCAGTATTTT.

The chain has TRBV28 and TRBJ2-7; 8 bases are shared with TRBD2. The CDR3 sequence is 15 residues long. Trimming removed 7 bases from V and 0 bases from J; junction bases left unmatched: 8. Germline loops: CDR1 MDHEN, CDR2 SYDVKM. CDR3 sequence reads: CASNSGGEASYEQYF. The CDR3 DNA follows: TGTGCCAGCAACTCGGGGGGGGAGGCCTCCTACGAGCAGTACTTC. The variable domain in full, with the rest retrieved from reference TRBV28 and TRBJ2-7, is DVKVTQSSRYLVKRTGEKVFLECVQDMDHENMFWYRQDPGLGLRLIYFSYDVKMKEKGDIPEGYSVSREKKERFSLILESASTNQTSMYLCASNSGGEASYEQYFGPGTRLTVT.

The chain employs TRBV4-2 and TRBJ2-2; TRBD2 aligns across 9 bases. This CDR3 spans 17 amino acids. The germline CDR1 and CDR2 sequences are LGHNA and YNFKEQ. V lost 1 base to trimming and J lost 0 bases; unmatched junction nucleotides: 3. The CDR3 region is CASSQVAGAPNTGELFF. CDR3 nucleotide sequence: TGTGCCAGCAGCCAAGTAGCGGGAGCCCCGAACACCGGGGAGCTGTTTTTT.

The rearrangement uses TRBV10-1 and TRBJ2-5; no clear D. V was cut by 3 bases and J by 0 bases, with 5 bases left in between. CDR3 length: 13 residues. The V gene's germline CDR1 is WNHNN and CDR2 SYGVQD (reference sequence). The CDR3 region is CASSEQYQETQYF. CDR3 bases: TGCGCCAGCAGTGAACAGTACCAAGAGACCCAGTACTTC.

This chain uses TRBV5-1 with TRBJ2-7; possibly TRBD2 for D (5 bases). The CDR3 consists of 15 residues. V was trimmed by 2 bases and J by 0 bases, leaving 12 bases between them. CDR1 is SGHRS and CDR2 is YFSETQ in the germline V gene. Here the CDR3 reads CASSFRGSSSYEQYF. In DNA form, the CDR3 reads TGCGCCAGCAGCTTTCGTGGGAGTAGCTCCTACGAGCAGTACTTC.

The V gene is TRBV28, the J gene TRBJ1-1; D unclear. Trimming took 3 bases from V and 1 from J, leaving 6 bases between them. Germline V gives CDR1 MDHEN, CDR2 SYDVKM. The CDR3 has 13 amino acids. CDR3 coding DNA: TGTGCCAGCAGTTTGAGCCAGAACACTGAAGCTTTCTTT. This encodes CASSLSQNTEAFF.

DNA of the CDR3: TGTGCCAGTAGTATCCATAGCGGGAGGGCCAGGGTTGAGCAGTTCTTC. It codes for CASSIHSGRARVEQFF. V gene TRBV19 combines with J gene TRBJ2-1; 11 bases line up with TRBD2. The CDR3 extends over 16 amino acids. The V and J ends lost 3 bases and 9 bases, in that order; junction bases with no gene match: 10. Per the germline V gene, CDR1 is LNHDA and CDR2 is SQIVND (reference sequence).

About this clone itself: Other nucleotide sequences in the sample specify the same CDR3. This chain uses TRBV19 with TRBJ2-7; unclear D gene. Trimming pared 5 bases from V and 0 bases from J, leaving 5 bases between. The CDR3 is 12 residues long. Looked up from germline, CDR1 is LNHDA and CDR2 is SQIVND (reference sequence). The CDR3, as DNA: TGTGCCAGTAGTCCAGACTCCTACGAGCAGTACTTC. It specifies CASSPDSYEQYF.

The chain carries TRBV11-3 and TRBJ2-1, with 11 bases matching TRBD2. The CDR3 is 15 residues long. CDR1 and CDR2 (germline): SGHNT, YENEEA. After removal of 3 bases from V and 7 bases from J, the junction contained 5 bases not matched to a gene. CDR3 loop: CASSFLAGGINEQFF. DNA for the CDR3: TGTGCCAGCAGCTTTCTAGCGGGAGGTATTAATGAGCAGTTCTTC. Full variable domain (remainder filled in from reference TRBV11-3 and TRBJ2-1): EAGVVQSPRYKIIEKKQPVAFWCNPISGHNTLYWYLQNLGQGPELLIRYENEEAVDDSQLPKDRFSAERLKGVDSTLKIQPAELGDSAVYLCASSFLAGGINEQFFGPGTRLTVL.